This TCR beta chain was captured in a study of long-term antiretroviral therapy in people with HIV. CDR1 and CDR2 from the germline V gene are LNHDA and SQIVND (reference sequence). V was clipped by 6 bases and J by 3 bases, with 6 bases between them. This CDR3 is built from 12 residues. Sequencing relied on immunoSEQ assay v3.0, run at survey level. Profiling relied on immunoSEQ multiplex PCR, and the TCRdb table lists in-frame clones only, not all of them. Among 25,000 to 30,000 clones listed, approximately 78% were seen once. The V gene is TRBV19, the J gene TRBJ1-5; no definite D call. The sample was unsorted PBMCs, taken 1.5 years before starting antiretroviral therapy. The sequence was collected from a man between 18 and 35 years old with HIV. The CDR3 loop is CASRTINQPQHF. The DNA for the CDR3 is TGTGCCAGTAGAACGATCAATCAGCCCCAGCATTTT.